Presented here are 13 T cell receptor beta chains from one specimen sequenced in a study of T cell responses to AZD1222 COVID-19 vaccine (dated by TCRdb to the early 2020s). Library creation used the immunoSEQ multiplex PCR assay. As stored in TCRdb, this immuneACCESS dataset retains in-frame rearrangements with V and J assigned. A fraction of the clones does not appear; measured against another copy, unresolved V genes explain less than half of the discrepancy, and the remainder lacks a known reason. Recorded for this sample are 150,000 to 200,000 clones; 90% to 95% of them occurred a single time. Around 0.66% of the sample lies in the top ten. The label giving this sample's time point can be read as: baseline before first vaccination. Sample: peripheral blood, taken on day 0 of AZD1222 vaccination. These receptors all stem from an adult in good health.

The sample holds one count of this clone. The chain has TRBV5-1 and TRBJ2-5, with D possibly TRBD1 on 5 matching bases. V lost 1 base to trimming and J lost 3 bases, with 10 bases between them. Germline CDR1 is SGHRS and CDR2 is YFSETQ. The length of the CDR3 is 14 residues. The CDR3 sequence: CASSLQGREETQYF. The CDR3 DNA reads TGCGCCAGCAGCTTGCAGGGTAGGGAAGAGACCCAGTACTTC.

The CDR3, as DNA: TGTGCCAGCAGCAAAGAGGTAGGGGCAGCGAATCAGCCCCAGCATTTT. Amino acids: CASSKEVGAANQPQHF. This chain connects TRBV21-1 to TRBJ1-5; the table's D gene call, TRBD1, was not cross checked with the DNA. TRBV21-1 is assigned pseudogene status. This CDR3 region has 16 residues.

This clone was found once. The chain combines TRBV18 with TRBJ1-1; perhaps TRBD1 as D (6 bases). The CDR3 has 13 amino acids. V dropped 6 bases and J dropped 3 bases, with 11 bases sitting between them. Germline V lookup: CDR1 KGHSH, CDR2 LQKENI. CDR3 in amino acids: CASSGGQDTEAFF. Written as DNA, the CDR3 is TGTGCCAGCTCTGGGGGCCAAGACACTGAAGCTTTCTTT.

The rearrangement links TRBV6-5 to TRBJ2-5, with D hard to call. This CDR3 is 10 amino acids long. V was shortened by 8 bases and J by 5 bases, with 6 bases between the two germline ends. Germline V gives CDR1 MNHEY, CDR2 SVGAGI. CDR3 region: CASSEETQYF. The CDR3 coding sequence is TGTGCCAGCTCTGAGGAGACCCAGTACTTC.

This rearrangement joins TRBV30 to TRBJ1-2; 7 nucleotides match TRBD1. The CDR3 contains 12 residues. The ends lost 8 bases at V and 8 bases at J; junction bases unmatched: 11. Germline V gene sequence: CDR1 GTSNPN, CDR2 SVGIG (reference sequence). This chain's CDR3 is CAGARQGKGYTF. The CDR3 DNA sequence: TGTGCCGGAGCCCGACAGGGTAAGGGCTACACCTTC.

The V gene is TRBV19, the J gene TRBJ1-2, with a possible D match to TRBD1 (6 bases). Germline values: CDR1 LNHDA, CDR2 SQIVND (reference sequence). The CDR3 has 16 amino acids. V dropped 5 bases and J dropped 7 bases, with 23 bases sitting between them. The CDR3 coding sequence is TGTGCCAGTAGTCCCTTAGGACAGATAGAGAGAGGTGGCTACACCTTC. Protein: CASSPLGQIERGGYTF. Full variable domain (rest looked up from reference TRBV19 and TRBJ1-2): DGGITQSPKYLFRKEGQNVTLSCEQNLNHDAMYWYRQDPGQGLRLIYYSQIVNDFQKGDIAEGYSVSREKKESFPLTVTSAQKNPTAFYLCASSPLGQIERGGYTFGSGTRLTVV.

The chain has TRBV6-6 and TRBJ2-7, with 7 bases fitting TRBD1. This CDR3 spans 15 amino acids. From germline, CDR1 is MNHNY and CDR2 SVGAGI (reference sequence). V shed 8 bases and J 2 bases; nucleotides not matched to a gene: 12. The CDR3 DNA follows: TGTGCCAGCTCAACCACAGGGGAAGTAGCCTACGAGCAGTACTTC. Translated: CASSTTGEVAYEQYF.

This sequence joins TRBV28 and TRBJ1-2; D gene uncertain. Germline V gene sequence: CDR1 MDHEN, CDR2 SYDVKM. V gave up 8 bases and J gave up 5 bases, with 9 bases separating them. This CDR3 comprises 11 residues. The CDR3 region is CASGPLYGYTF. The DNA of the CDR3 is TGTGCCAGCGGTCCCTTATATGGCTACACCTTC.

This clone came up a few times. The rearrangement links TRBV30 to TRBJ2-7, with 10 bases aligning to TRBD2. The V and J ends lost 1 base and 4 bases, in that order; junction bases with no gene match: 10. Germline CDR1 reads GTSNPN; CDR2 reads SVGIG (reference sequence). This CDR3 has 16 residues. The chain's CDR3 is CAWSGRSGRASYEQYF. DNA of the CDR3: TGTGCCTGGAGTGGAAGAAGCGGGAGGGCAAGTTACGAGCAGTACTTC.

The table lists this clone with a count of one. The J gene is TRBJ2-2, the V gene TRBV30; the match to TRBD1 covers 7 bases. J lost 5 bases, V lost 1 base, and 7 bases had no gene match. The CDR3 length is 15 residues. CDR1 is GTSNPN, CDR2 SVGIG, per germline (reference sequence). The CDR3 region is CAWSGKTGRTGELFF. Written as DNA, the CDR3 is TGTGCCTGGAGTGGGAAGACAGGGAGAACCGGGGAGCTGTTTTTT.

J is TRBJ1-3 and V is TRBV28; no firm D call. With 8 bases removed from V and 4 bases from J, the gap between germline ends came to 6 bases. The CDR3 runs 11 residues. CDR1 and CDR2 (germline): MDHEN, SYDVKM. The CDR3, as DNA: TGTGCCAGCGGTCAAGGAAACACCATATATTTT. It codes for CASGQGNTIYF.

This chain uses TRBV19 with TRBJ2-3; 7 nucleotides line up with TRBD1. Trimming cost V 7 bases and J 2 bases; bases outside gene matches: 9. The germline V gene encodes CDR1 LNHDA and CDR2 SQIVND (reference sequence). This CDR3 has 15 residues. As DNA, the CDR3 is TGTGCCAGTAAGTCCTGGGGACAGCCCACAGATACGCAGTATTTT. Its protein product is CASKSWGQPTDTQYF. The entire variable domain, with the rest obtained from reference TRBV19 and TRBJ2-3, is as follows: DGGITQSPKYLFRKEGQNVTLSCEQNLNHDAMYWYRQDPGQGLRLIYYSQIVNDFQKGDIAEGYSVSREKKESFPLTVTSAQKNPTAFYLCASKSWGQPTDTQYFGPGTRLTVL.

The V call is TRBV3-1 (or the pseudogene TRBV3-2), the J call TRBJ1-3; TRBD1 aligns across 8 bases. Trimming took 6 bases from V and 0 from J; bases not matched to a gene: 4. Germline assignment: CDR1 LGHDT and CDR2 YNNKEL (reference sequence). This CDR3 has 15 amino acids. CDR3 nucleotides: TGTGCCAGCAGTCGACAGGGGAACTCTGGAAACACCATATATTTT. This sequence encodes CASSRQGNSGNTIYF.